The 24 T cell receptor beta chains reported below all come from one sample, sequenced in a study of CD4 T cells in relation to SARS-CoV-2 and coronaviruses. CD4+ T cells from unexposed donors were obtained before the COVID-19 pandemic (2011-2018). After 10 to 11 days of culture, CD4+ T cells were isolated. These receptors have no identified antigens. Data came from immunoSEQ multiplex PCR; TCRdb stores just in-frame clones and leaves some out. The sample contains about 22,000 clones, roughly 72% of which appear only once. Sequencing was performed on CD4+ T cells from PBMCs, cultured in vitro. These TCRs come from a human donor in good health.

V usage is TRBV30 and J usage is TRBJ1-2; the match to TRBD1 covers 8 bases. From germline, CDR1 is GTSNPN and CDR2 SVGIG (reference sequence). The junction had 8 bases not matched to a gene; V was cut back by 3 bases and J by 8 bases. The CDR3 sequence is 13 residues long. The CDR3 DNA follows: TGTGCCTGGAGCCGGGACAGGTGGTCCGGCTACACCTTC. It is translated as CAWSRDRWSGYTF.

The genes are TRBV2 and TRBJ2-5; 9 bases agree with TRBD1. CDR3 length: 15 residues. CDR1 is SNHLY, CDR2 FYNNEI, per germline. V shed 3 bases, J shed 2 bases, and the junction held 4 bases outside the gene matches. CDR3 loop: CASSDGTGPQETQYF. The CDR3 nucleotides are TGTGCCAGCAGTGACGGGACAGGGCCTCAAGAGACCCAGTACTTC.

This clone was found a few times. The chain has TRBV3-1 (or the pseudogene TRBV3-2) and TRBJ2-7; 10 nucleotides agree with TRBD1. The CDR3 covers 14 residues. Unmatched junction bases numbered 2, after V lost 4 bases and J lost 2 bases. Germline lookup yields CDR1 LGHDT and CDR2 YNNKEL (reference sequence). CDR3 nucleotide sequence: TGTGCCAGCAGCCGGGACAGGGGCACCTACGAGCAGTACTTC. This encodes CASSRDRGTYEQYF.

This chain connects TRBV9 to TRBJ2-5; TRBD1 agrees at 9 bases. CDR1 is SGDLS and CDR2 is YYNGEE in the germline V gene. With V trimmed by 0 bases and J by 2 bases, 5 bases remained unmatched. There are 16 residues in the CDR3. CDR3 region: CASSVGGTGWQETQYF. The CDR3 nucleotides are TGTGCCAGCAGCGTAGGTGGGACAGGGTGGCAAGAGACCCAGTACTTC.

This clone showed up just once. The chain is built from TRBV25-1 and TRBJ1-6; 8 bases fit TRBD1. The germline CDR1 and CDR2 sequences are MGHDK and SYGVNS. The V and J ends lost 9 bases and 4 bases, in that order; junction bases with no gene match: 5. The CDR3 covers 14 residues. CDR3 DNA: TGTGCCAGTAACGGACAGGGATATAATTCACCCCTCCACTTT. It specifies CASNGQGYNSPLHF.

The V and J genes are TRBV19 and TRBJ2-7, with 7 bases aligning to TRBD2. The J segment lost 1 base and the V segment lost 5 bases, leaving 5 bases of the junction unmatched. Per the germline V gene, CDR1 is LNHDA and CDR2 is SQIVND (reference sequence). The CDR3 is 14 residues long. This chain's CDR3 is CASSYSGQSYEQYF. In nucleotides, the CDR3 is TGTGCCAGTAGTTATAGCGGGCAATCCTACGAGCAGTACTTC.

The rearrangement uses TRBV7-6 and TRBJ2-2; D might be TRBD2 (6 bases). This CDR3 contains 16 residues. CDR1 SGHVS and CDR2 FNYEAQ come from the germline V gene. V gave up 1 base and J gave up 4 bases, with 13 bases separating them. The CDR3 reads CASSLDSGILTGELFF. CDR3 DNA: TGTGCCAGCAGCTTAGATAGCGGAATCCTCACCGGGGAGCTGTTTTTT.

The chain uses TRBV20-1 and TRBJ1-4, with D hard to call. The V gene lost 5 bases and the J gene lost 8 bases, with 9 bases spanning the gap. This CDR3 is 11 amino acids long. CDR1 DFQATT and CDR2 SNEGSKA come from the germline V gene (reference sequence). The CDR3 protein is CSAQSEEKLFF. The CDR3 DNA follows: TGCAGTGCTCAGTCCGAGGAAAAACTGTTTTTT.

V is TRBV11-1 and J is TRBJ2-3; D unclear. Trimming removed 5 bases from V and 3 bases from J, with 9 bases in between. Germline CDR1 reads SGHAT; CDR2 reads FQDESV (reference sequence). CDR3 length equals 13 residues. CDR3 amino acids: CASSRERTDTQYF. The CDR3 DNA follows: TGTGCCAGCAGCCGAGAGAGAACAGATACGCAGTATTTT.

The chain has TRBV29-1 and TRBJ2-7; D perhaps matches TRBD1 (6 bases). CDR1 is SQVTM, CDR2 ANQGSEA, per germline. V was trimmed by 4 bases and J by 7 bases, leaving 14 bases between them. This CDR3 has 12 amino acids. The CDR3: CSVGRGSWEQYF. CDR3 DNA sequence: TGCAGCGTTGGCAGGGGATCGTGGGAGCAGTACTTC.

The chain combines TRBV14 with TRBJ2-7; 8 positions match TRBD2. There are 16 residues in the CDR3. V dropped 0 bases and J dropped 2; count of bases not matched to a gene: 6. CDR1 and CDR2 (germline): SGHDN, FVKESK. As DNA, the CDR3 is TGTGCCAGCAGCCAAGATTGGACTAGCCGAGCCTACGAGCAGTACTTC. It encodes CASSQDWTSRAYEQYF. Drawing the rest from reference TRBV14 and TRBJ2-7, the complete variable domain is EAGVTQFPSHSVIEKGQTVTLRCDPISGHDNLYWYRRVMGKEIKFLLHFVKESKQDESGMPNNRFLAERTGGTYSTLKVQPAELEDSGVYFCASSQDWTSRAYEQYFGPGTRLTVT.

The V and J genes are TRBV18 and TRBJ1-3; D perhaps matches TRBD1 (6 bases). Germline V lookup: CDR1 KGHSH, CDR2 LQKENI. The length of the CDR3 is 14 residues. V lost 6 bases, J lost 2 bases, and 11 bases lay in between. CDR3 sequence (DNA): TGTGCCAGCTCCCCAGGGGTCCCTGGAAACACCATATATTTT. Its translation is CASSPGVPGNTIYF.

The rearrangement links TRBV6-1 to TRBJ2-3; 9 bases align to TRBD2. This CDR3 has 16 residues. V was pared by 4 bases and J by 6 bases, with 11 bases of the junction left unmatched. Per germline, CDR1 MNHNS and CDR2 SASEGT. The CDR3 nucleotides are TGTGCCAGCAGTGTCCCCGAATGGCGGGGGGGCGATACGCAGTATTTT. This sequence encodes CASSVPEWRGGDTQYF.

This clone was detected only a few times. The V call is TRBV9, the J call TRBJ1-2; D uncertain. The CDR3 totals 16 residues. V gave up 1 base and J gave up 8 bases, with 21 bases separating them. In germline, CDR1 is SGDLS, CDR2 YYNGEE. The CDR3 nucleotides read TGTGCCAGCAGCGTAATGGCCTCATCGAGTGGGAGAGGCTACACCTTC. This gives the protein CASSVMASSSGRGYTF.

The chain combines TRBV11-3 with TRBJ2-5; no firm D call. Germline lookup yields CDR1 SGHNT and CDR2 YENEEA. There are 12 residues in the CDR3. V lost 5 bases and J 1 base, leaving 5 bases between the germline ends. The CDR3 spells CASSHVQETQYF. As DNA, the CDR3 is TGTGCCAGCAGCCACGTCCAAGAGACCCAGTACTTC. Using reference TRBV11-3 and TRBJ2-5 for the parts outside the CDR3, the full variable domain is EAGVVQSPRYKIIEKKQPVAFWCNPISGHNTLYWYLQNLGQGPELLIRYENEEAVDDSQLPKDRFSAERLKGVDSTLKIQPAELGDSAVYLCASSHVQETQYFGPGTRLLVL.

This clone occurred a few times. V gene TRBV11-2 combines with J gene TRBJ2-3; D is undetermined. The V and J ends lost 5 bases and 3 bases respectively, with 18 bases between them. The CDR3 covers 16 residues. Germline values: CDR1 SGHAT, CDR2 FQNNGV. The CDR3 spells CASSRLGSARTDTQYF. The DNA for the CDR3 is TGTGCCAGCAGCCGACTCGGGTCAGCGAGAACAGATACGCAGTATTTT.

This clone came up once. The chain has TRBV4-3 and TRBJ1-2; weak D call: TRBD1 (5 bases). The CDR3 contains 14 residues. The V and J ends lost 0 bases and 7 bases respectively, with 12 bases between them. Looked up from germline, CDR1 is LGHNA and CDR2 is YSLEER. CDR3 nucleotide sequence: TGCGCCAGCAGCCAAGATTGGGGCGTGGGTGGCTACACCTTC. Translating gives CASSQDWGVGGYTF.

The J gene is TRBJ2-1, the V gene TRBV5-1; 9 nucleotides align to TRBD2. Germline trimming cut 5 bases from V and 5 bases from J; bases unmatched to any gene: 11. This CDR3 spans 16 amino acids. Germline assignment: CDR1 SGHRS and CDR2 YFSETQ. The CDR3 nucleotides are TGCGCCAGCAGTATCGGTGCGGGAGGGGGCCACAATGAGCAGTTCTTC. This gives the protein CASSIGAGGGHNEQFF.

The chain couples TRBV20-1 to TRBJ2-1, with D perhaps being TRBD1 or TRBD2 (7 bases each). The CDR3 is 16 amino acids. With 3 bases removed from V and 12 bases from J, the gap between germline ends came to 27 bases. Germline V gene sequence: CDR1 DFQATT, CDR2 SNEGSKA (reference sequence). CDR3 region: CSASYRGRGSAGGQFF. For the CDR3, the DNA is TGCAGTGCTAGTTATAGGGGGCGGGGGTCGGCCGGAGGGCAGTTCTTC.

This clone turned up a few times. The CDR3 bases are TGTGCCAGCAGCTTTGGGGGCTCCTACGAGCAGTACTTC. This codes for CASSFGGSYEQYF. The V gene is TRBV5-6, the J gene TRBJ2-7; D may correspond to TRBD1 or TRBD2 (5 bases each). The CDR3 is 13 residues long. CDR1 is SGHDT and CDR2 is YYEEEE in the germline V gene. Trimming took 2 bases from V and 0 from J, leaving 6 bases between them.

V usage is TRBV20-1 and J usage is TRBJ2-7, with a weak D call TRBD1 (6 bases). Germline CDR1 reads DFQATT; CDR2 reads SNEGSKA (reference sequence). The CDR3 length is 15 residues. V gave up 3 bases and J gave up 7 bases, with 22 bases separating them. CDR3 region: CSASGGLVVSEEQYF. CDR3 sequence (DNA): TGCAGTGCTAGTGGGGGCCTCGTGGTATCAGAAGAGCAGTACTTC.

The V call is TRBV2, the J call TRBJ2-5; D may be TRBD1 (5 bases). The germline V gene has CDR1 SNHLY and CDR2 FYNNEI. The CDR3 consists of 12 residues. With 6 bases removed from V and 5 bases from J, the gap between germline ends came to 10 bases. This CDR3 is CASRDNRETQYF. In nucleotides, the CDR3 is TGTGCCAGCAGGGACAACAGGGAGACCCAGTACTTC.

The DNA of the CDR3 is TGTGCCAGCAGCTTCGCTTGGCAGAGGGAGCAGTACTTC. Amino acids: CASSFAWQREQYF. The V gene is TRBV7-2, the J gene TRBJ2-7, with unresolved D. Between the trimmed V and J ends, which lost 3 bases and 7 bases, there was a span of 13 bases. The CDR3 is 13 residues long. CDR1 and CDR2 (germline): SGHTA, FQGNSA.

J is TRBJ1-2 and V is TRBV11-2; a weak D match, TRBD1 (6 bases). V was pared by 4 bases and J by 9 bases, with 21 bases between. The CDR3 has 15 amino acids. The V gene's germline CDR1 is SGHAT and CDR2 FQNNGV. Here the CDR3 DNA reads TGTGCCAGCAGCTCTGACGGGACACAGATTGACAGCTACACCTTC. It translates to CASSSDGTQIDSYTF.